This TCR beta chain comes out of a study of blood T cell repertoires in COVID-19. Study context: The samples span acute and convalescent COVID-19 from the United States, Italy and Spain. T cells, B-cell-depleted T cells, or PBMCs supplied cDNA or gDNA.

Per the authors' pipeline: Estimation of nucleated cell counts relied on the amplification of reference gene primers. This table comes from immunoSEQ multiplex PCR, and its TCRdb copy is limited to in-frame clones, with some not included. The V and J calls and clone size are taken from that table; D and trimming were inferred from the DNA. In the table there are a few hundred thousand clones, 86% of which are singletons. The germline gives CDR1 SNHLY, CDR2 FYNNEI. This CDR3 comprises 14 residues. Deletions cut 5 bases from V and 8 bases from J, with 18 bases between. This clonotype was sampled from a woman aged 45 to 65 with acute or convalescent COVID-19. What was sequenced was peripheral blood. The chain employs TRBV2 and TRBJ1-2; D perhaps matches TRBD1 (5 bases). CDR3 bases: TGTGCCAGCAGTACCTATATGGGGCAAGTCGGCTACACCTTC. This sequence encodes CASSTYMGQVGYTF.